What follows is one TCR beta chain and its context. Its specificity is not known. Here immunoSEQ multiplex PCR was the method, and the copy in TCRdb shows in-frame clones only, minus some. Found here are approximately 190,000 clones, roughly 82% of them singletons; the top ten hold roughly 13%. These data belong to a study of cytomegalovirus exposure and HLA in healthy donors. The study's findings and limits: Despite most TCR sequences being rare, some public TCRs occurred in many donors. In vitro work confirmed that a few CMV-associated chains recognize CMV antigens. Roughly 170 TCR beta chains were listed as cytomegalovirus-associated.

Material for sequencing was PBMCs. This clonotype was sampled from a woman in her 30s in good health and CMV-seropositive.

CDR3 nucleotides: TGCGCCAGCAGCCAAGACGAAAGGACAGGGGGGACTCAGCCCCAGCATTTT. Amino acids: CASSQDERTGGTQPQHF. The chain couples TRBV4-1 to TRBJ1-5; TRBD1 matches at 10 bases. CDR1 and CDR2 from the germline V gene are MGHRA and YSYEKL. Trimming took 0 bases from V and 6 from J; bases not matched to a gene: 8. The CDR3 consists of 17 residues.